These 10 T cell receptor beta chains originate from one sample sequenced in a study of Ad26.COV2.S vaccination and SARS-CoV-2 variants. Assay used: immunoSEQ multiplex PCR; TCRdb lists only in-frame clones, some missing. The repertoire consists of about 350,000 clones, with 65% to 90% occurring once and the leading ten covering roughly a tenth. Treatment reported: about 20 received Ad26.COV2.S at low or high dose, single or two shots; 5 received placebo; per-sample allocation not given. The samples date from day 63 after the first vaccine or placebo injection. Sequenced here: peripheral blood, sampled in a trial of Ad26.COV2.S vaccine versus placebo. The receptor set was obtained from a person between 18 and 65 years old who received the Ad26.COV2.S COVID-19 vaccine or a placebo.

The CDR3 coding sequence is TGTGCCAGCAGCTTAGAAGGGGTATTTGGAAACACCATATATTTT. This codes for CASSLEGVFGNTIYF. This chain connects TRBV7-9 to TRBJ1-3; D perhaps matches TRBD1 (5 bases). The CDR3 loop spans 15 amino acids. Trimming removed 1 base from V and 3 bases from J, with 10 bases in between. Looked up from germline, CDR1 is SEHNR and CDR2 is FQNEAQ (reference sequence).

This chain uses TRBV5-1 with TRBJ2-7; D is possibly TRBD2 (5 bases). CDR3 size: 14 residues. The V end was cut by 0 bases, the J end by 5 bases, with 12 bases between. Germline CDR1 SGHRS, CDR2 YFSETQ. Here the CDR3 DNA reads TGCGCCAGCAGCTTGGGGTCGGGGTCCGACGAGCAGTACTTC. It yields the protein CASSLGSGSDEQYF.

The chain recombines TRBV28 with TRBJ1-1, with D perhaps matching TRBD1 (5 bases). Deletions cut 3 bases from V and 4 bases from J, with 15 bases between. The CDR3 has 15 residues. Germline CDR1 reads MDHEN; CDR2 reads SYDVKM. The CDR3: CASSFWGMGTTEAFF. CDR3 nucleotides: TGTGCCAGCAGTTTCTGGGGGATGGGTACCACTGAAGCTTTCTTT. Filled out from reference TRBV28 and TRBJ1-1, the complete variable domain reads DVKVTQSSRYLVKRTGEKVFLECVQDMDHENMFWYRQDPGLGLRLIYFSYDVKMKEKGDIPEGYSVSREKKERFSLILESASTNQTSMYLCASSFWGMGTTEAFFGQGTRLTVV.

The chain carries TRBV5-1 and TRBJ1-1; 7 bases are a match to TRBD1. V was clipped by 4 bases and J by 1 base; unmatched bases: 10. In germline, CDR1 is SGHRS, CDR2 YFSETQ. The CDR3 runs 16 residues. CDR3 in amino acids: CASSPRQGRGNTEAFF. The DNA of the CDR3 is TGCGCCAGCAGCCCTAGACAGGGTCGCGGGAACACTGAAGCTTTCTTT.

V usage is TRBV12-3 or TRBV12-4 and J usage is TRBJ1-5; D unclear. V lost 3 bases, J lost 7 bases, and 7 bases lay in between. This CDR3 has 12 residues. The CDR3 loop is CASSFGPQPQHF. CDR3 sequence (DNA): TGTGCCAGCAGTTTTGGACCGCAGCCCCAGCATTTT.

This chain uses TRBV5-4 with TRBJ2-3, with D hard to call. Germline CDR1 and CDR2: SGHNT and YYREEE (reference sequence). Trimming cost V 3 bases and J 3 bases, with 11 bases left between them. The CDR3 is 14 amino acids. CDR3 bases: TGTGCCAGCAGCTCCGGCAGGAGAACAGATACGCAGTATTTT. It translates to CASSSGRRTDTQYF.

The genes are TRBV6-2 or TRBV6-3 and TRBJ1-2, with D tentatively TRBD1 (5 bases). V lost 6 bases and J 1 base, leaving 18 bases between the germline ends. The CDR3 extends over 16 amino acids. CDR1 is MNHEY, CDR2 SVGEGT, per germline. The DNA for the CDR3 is TGTGCCAGCAGCCCCTGGAAAGACAGATTTAACTATGGCTACACCTTC. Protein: CASSPWKDRFNYGYTF.

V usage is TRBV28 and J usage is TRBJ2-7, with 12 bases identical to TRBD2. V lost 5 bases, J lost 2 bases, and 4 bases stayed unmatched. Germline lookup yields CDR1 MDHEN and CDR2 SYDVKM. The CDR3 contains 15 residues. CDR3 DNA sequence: TGTGCCAGCAGTCCCCCTAGCGGGAGGGCCTACGAGCAGTACTTC. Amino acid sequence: CASSPPSGRAYEQYF.

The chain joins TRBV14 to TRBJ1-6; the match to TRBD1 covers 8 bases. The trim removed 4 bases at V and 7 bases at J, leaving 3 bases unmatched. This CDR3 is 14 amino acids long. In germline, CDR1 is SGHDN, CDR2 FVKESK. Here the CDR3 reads CASSPGQGNSPLHF. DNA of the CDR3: TGTGCCAGCAGCCCCGGACAGGGCAATTCACCCCTCCACTTT.

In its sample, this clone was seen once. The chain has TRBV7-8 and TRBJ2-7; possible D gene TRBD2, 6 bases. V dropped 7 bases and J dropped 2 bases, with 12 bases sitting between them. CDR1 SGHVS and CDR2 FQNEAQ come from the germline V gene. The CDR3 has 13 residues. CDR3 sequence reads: CASTYRGTYEQYF. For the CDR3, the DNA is TGTGCCAGCACTTACCGGGGGACCTACGAGCAGTACTTC. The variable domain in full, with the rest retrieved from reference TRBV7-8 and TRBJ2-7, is GAGVSQSPRYKVAKRGQDVALRCDPISGHVSLFWYQQALGQGPEFLTYFQNEAQLDKSGLPSDRFFAERPEGSVSTLKIQRTQQEDSAVYLCASTYRGTYEQYFGPGTRLTVT.